This TCR beta chain was identified during a study of T cell responses to AZD1222 COVID-19 vaccine. The method was immunoSEQ multiplex PCR; TCRdb's version includes in-frame clones alone and lacks a portion of them. This table has 100,000 or so clones, around nine tenths appearing once. Study conclusions and caveats: A mostly white British donor set with more females was recruited, and clonal diversity was possibly underestimated.

The CDR3 runs 15 residues. V lost 5 bases to trimming and J lost 5 bases; unmatched junction nucleotides: 8. Germline V lookup: CDR1 MNHEY, CDR2 SVGEGT. On this clone itself: Antigen: not known.

The source material was peripheral blood, sampled on day 0 of AZD1222 vaccination. The rearrangement uses TRBV6-2 or TRBV6-3 and TRBJ1-5; the match to TRBD1 covers 8 bases. The clonotype was recovered from an adult in good health. The chain's CDR3 is CASSGTGGLDQPQHF. In DNA, the CDR3 is TGTGCCAGCAGTGGTACAGGGGGTCTCGATCAGCCCCAGCATTTT.